This T cell receptor beta chain came from a study of T cells in Graves' hyperthyroidism and ophthalmopathy. Study-wide results and limits: Ophthalmopathy was identified by the model a median about 6 months ahead of onset.

In this sample, this clonotype turned up many times. Its antigen is undetermined. It was RNA transcripts that yielded the amplified TCR beta CDR3 regions. A first-round RT-PCR of the TCR CDR3 used the HTBI primer set. Via MiXCR, TCRdb re-called the multiplex PCR reads, giving one row per CDR3 protein. The table has around 200,000 distinct CDR3 sequences, approximately 15% seen once. The V gene end was trimmed by 7 bases and the J gene end by 3 bases; junction bases not matched to a gene: 4. This CDR3 spans 13 amino acids. The germline V gene encodes CDR1 SQVTM and CDR2 ANQGSEA. Material for sequencing was blood. The origin of this receptor is a woman in her forties or fifties with Graves' hyperthyroidism. The chain uses TRBV29-1 and TRBJ2-5, with 11 bases identical to TRBD1. This CDR3 is CSGPGQGEETQYF. DNA for the CDR3: TGCAGCGGTCCGGGACAGGGGGAAGAGACCCAGTACTTC. Looking up the rest from reference TRBV29-1 and TRBJ2-5 gives the full variable domain: SAVISQKPSRDICQRGTSLTIQCQVDSQVTMMFWYRQQPGQSLTLIATANQGSEATYESGFVIDKFPISRPNLTFSTLTVSNMSPEDSSIYLCSGPGQGEETQYFGPGTRLLVL.